The source of this T cell receptor beta chain is a study of cytomegalovirus exposure and HLA in healthy donors. This PCR relied on a set of 60 Vbeta primers and 13 Jbeta primers. The method was immunoSEQ multiplex PCR; TCRdb's version includes in-frame clones alone and lacks a portion of them. The table shows hundreds of thousands of clones, with around four fifths occurring only once. The CDR3 contains 14 residues. J was trimmed by 3 bases and V by 3 bases; bases with no gene match: 2. In germline, CDR1 is SGDLS, CDR2 YYNGEE. This sequence originates from a male donor in good health and CMV-seronegative. Specimen: PBMCs. V gene TRBV9 combines with J gene TRBJ2-2, with TRBD1 identical over 7 bases. CDR3 in amino acids: CASSEQGYTGELFF. In DNA, the CDR3 is TGTGCCAGCAGCGAACAGGGGTACACCGGGGAGCTGTTTTTT. Full variable domain (outside the CDR3, taken from reference TRBV9 and TRBJ2-2): DSGVTQTPKHLITATGQRVTLRCSPRSGDLSVYWYQQSLDQGLQFLIQYYNGEERAKGNILERFSAQQFPDLHSELNLSSLELGDSALYFCASSEQGYTGELFFGEGSRLTVL.